This passage covers 8 T cell receptor beta chains from one sample sequenced in a study of cytomegalovirus exposure and HLA in healthy donors. In the PCR, 60 Vbeta and 13 Jbeta primers were used. The table came from immunoSEQ multiplex PCR; TCRdb's copy has only in-frame clones and leaves some out. The profile shows roughly 100,000 clones, about 81% of them singletons. The sequencing input was PBMCs. These receptors were collected from a man between 40 and 49 years old in good health and CMV-seropositive.

About this clone: Additional DNA sequences in this sample encode the identical CDR3. The chain links TRBV29-1 to TRBJ1-5, with D uncertain. The CDR3 is 13 amino acids. Trimming stripped 4 bases from V and 0 bases from J, with 7 bases between. CDR1 is SQVTM, CDR2 ANQGSEA, per germline. CDR3 bases: TGCAGCGTTGCAGGATATAGCAATCAGCCCCAGCATTTT. Translation gives CSVAGYSNQPQHF.

This clone was detected once. The chain joins TRBV11-2 to TRBJ2-1; 13 bases map to TRBD2. This CDR3 is 15 amino acids long. CDR1 is SGHAT and CDR2 is FQNNGV in the germline V gene. The ends lost 5 bases at V and 5 bases at J; junction bases unmatched: 3. CDR3 loop: CASSPGLAGNNEQFF. Here the CDR3 DNA reads TGTGCCAGCAGCCCGGGACTAGCGGGGAACAATGAGCAGTTCTTC.

The rearrangement joins TRBV2 to TRBJ1-5; tentatively, D is TRBD1 (6 bases). The germline V gene encodes CDR1 SNHLY and CDR2 FYNNEI. Between the trimmed V and J ends, which lost 6 bases and 4 bases, there was a span of 16 bases. The CDR3 covers 15 residues. CDR3 loop: CASRGGGTQNQPQHF. The CDR3, as DNA: TGTGCCAGCAGAGGGGGTGGGACACAGAATCAGCCCCAGCATTTT.

This chain connects TRBV10-3 to TRBJ2-5; 7 nucleotides match TRBD1. The germline gives CDR1 ENHRY, CDR2 SYGVKD. The J segment lost 1 base and the V segment lost 6 bases, leaving 2 bases of the junction unmatched. This CDR3 region has 13 residues. In DNA, the CDR3 is TGTGCCATCAGGGGGACAGCCCAAGAGACCCAGTACTTC. This encodes CAIRGTAQETQYF.

The count of this clone is one. The chain is built from TRBV14 and TRBJ2-1; the match to TRBD2 covers 11 bases. The J segment lost 7 bases and the V segment lost 1 base, leaving 12 bases of the junction unmatched. The CDR3 totals 18 residues. Germline loops: CDR1 SGHDN, CDR2 FVKESK. The CDR3 DNA sequence: TGTGCCAGCAGCCAAGGGTTAGCGGGAGGGCCGTTTTTAAATGAGCAGTTCTTC. It translates to CASSQGLAGGPFLNEQFF.

The chain links TRBV5-1 to TRBJ2-2; tentative D call: TRBD1 (5 bases). This CDR3 region has 13 residues. V lost 0 bases and J lost 7, with 7 bases in between. Looked up from germline, CDR1 is SGHRS and CDR2 is YFSETQ. The CDR3 protein is CASSLEGHGELFF. Here the CDR3 DNA reads TGCGCCAGCAGCTTGGAGGGGCACGGGGAGCTGTTTTTT.

The chain links TRBV13 to TRBJ1-2; 9 nucleotides agree with TRBD1. The CDR3 runs to 14 residues. CDR1 is PRHDT and CDR2 is FYEKMQ in the germline V gene (reference sequence). The junction had 5 bases not matched to a gene; V was cut back by 5 bases and J by 4 bases. CDR3 nucleotide sequence: TGTGCCAGCAGCCTACAGGGGGCCATCTATGGCTACACCTTC. Residues: CASSLQGAIYGYTF.

This chain joins TRBV4-1 and TRBJ2-3, with no clear D. The CDR3 totals 16 residues. Germline loops: CDR1 MGHRA, CDR2 YSYEKL. Trimming removed 1 base at V and 4 bases at J, with 15 bases between. As DNA, the CDR3 is TGCGCCAGCAGCCAAGGCTCCTTAGTGGGCGCAGATACGCAGTATTTT. It specifies CASSQGSLVGADTQYF.